Here is one TCR beta chain with its context. This clone was picked up one time. There is no known antigen for this receptor. Base qualities are not recorded, but no much larger clone differs from it by a single base. This sample stems from a study of CD4+ T cells in melanoma (dated by TCRdb to 2022 to 2024). Background for the entire study: Neoantigen-specific CD4+ T cells in human melanoma were investigated in the study. The study at large found these results: According to the report, neoantigen-specific CD4+ T cells in melanoma displayed diverse differentiation states. The report described a correlation between neoantigen-specific CD4+ T cells and the function of CD8+ T cells, macrophages and B cells.

The library came from the immunoSEQ multiplex PCR assay. Not all clones reach the TCRdb copy of this immuneACCESS table, which keeps in-frame sequences only. Checked studies attribute under half of the gap to unresolved V genes and leave the rest unexplained. For this sample there are 9,500 or so clones; 75% to 80% appear just once. The ten largest clones capture 20% to 25% of the sample. From the cysteine up to the phenylalanine, the CDR3 has a length of 15 residues. Of the read, only the CDR3 DNA is kept; its 45 bases are in frame from base 1. V lost 7 bases and J lost 7 bases; the stretch between them is 17 bases long. The germline V gene supplies CDR1 SGHAT and CDR2 FQNNGV. The donors were melanoma patients.

Material for sequencing was cells from a culture (not recorded whether cultured in vitro). The sequence came from a human donor with melanoma. The chain uses TRBV11-2 and TRBJ1-6, with the D segment identity uncertain. The sequence in DNA is TGTGCCAGCACCGAACGCCCGGGGTCCAATTCACCCCTCCACTTT. It translates as CASTERPGSNSPLHF.